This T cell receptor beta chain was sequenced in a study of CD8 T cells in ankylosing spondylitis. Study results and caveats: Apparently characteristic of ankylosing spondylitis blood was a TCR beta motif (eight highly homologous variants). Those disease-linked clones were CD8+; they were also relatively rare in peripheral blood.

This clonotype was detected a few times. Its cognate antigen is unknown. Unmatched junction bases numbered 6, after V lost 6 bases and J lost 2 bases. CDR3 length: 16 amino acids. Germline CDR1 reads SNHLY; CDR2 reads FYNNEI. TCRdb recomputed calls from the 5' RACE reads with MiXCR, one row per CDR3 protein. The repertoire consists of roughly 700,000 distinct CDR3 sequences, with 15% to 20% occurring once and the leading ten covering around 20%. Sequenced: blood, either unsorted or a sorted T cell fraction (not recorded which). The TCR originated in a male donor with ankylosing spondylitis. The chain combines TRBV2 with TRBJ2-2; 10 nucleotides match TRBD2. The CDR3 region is CASRQGLAVNTGELFF. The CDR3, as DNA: TGTGCCAGCAGGCAAGGACTAGCGGTTAACACCGGGGAGCTGTTTTTT.